This T cell receptor (beta chain) was captured in a study of cytomegalovirus exposure and HLA in healthy donors. Study at large: It was reported in a later analysis that the 120 validation repertoires used the same platform as the 550 to 850 first-cohort repertoires. Whole-study findings and limits: Cytomegalovirus-associated status was assigned to approximately 160 TCR beta chains. Most TCR sequences were uncommon, yet certain public TCRs appeared in many donors.

Comment on this clone: As yet, its antigen is unknown.

Here immunoSEQ multiplex PCR was the method, and the copy in TCRdb shows in-frame clones only, minus some. The sample records about 130,000 clones, 75% to 90% being singletons. Germline V gene sequence: CDR1 ENHRY, CDR2 SYGVKD. CDR3 length: 14 residues. Trimming cost V 6 bases and J 0 bases; bases outside gene matches: 3. The TCR sequence derives from a woman younger than 30 in good health and CMV-seropositive. What was sequenced was PBMCs. The rearrangement uses TRBV10-3 and TRBJ1-2; 8 nucleotides agree with TRBD1. The CDR3 region is CAIRGGQANYGYTF. As DNA, the CDR3 is TGTGCCATCAGAGGGGGACAGGCTAACTATGGCTACACCTTC.